Each of the 20 T cell receptor beta chains below was sequenced from the same sample in a study of blood T cell repertoires in COVID-19. Profiled with immunoSEQ multiplex PCR; TCRdb holds only in-frame clones, not every one. The repertoire holds hundreds of thousands of clones, with approximately 85% as singletons. The sample was PBMCs or T cells enriched from blood (not recorded which). Receptor source: a woman aged 50 to 60 who had recovered from COVID-19.

The chain couples TRBV30 to TRBJ1-2; D not certain. The CDR3 runs 12 residues. Germline loops: CDR1 GTSNPN, CDR2 SVGIG (reference sequence). The V and J ends lost 4 bases and 6 bases respectively, with 12 bases between them. The CDR3 DNA sequence: TGTGCCTGGACGCGTGAGAGCCATGGCTACACCTTC. Translation: CAWTRESHGYTF.

The V gene is TRBV7-2, the J gene TRBJ1-1; 12 nucleotides line up with TRBD1. The J segment lost 0 bases and the V segment lost 5 bases, leaving 4 bases of the junction unmatched. Germline V gives CDR1 SGHTA, CDR2 FQGNSA. CDR3 size: 16 residues. CDR3 DNA: TGTGCCAGCAGCACGGGACAGGGGGCACTGAACACTGAAGCTTTCTTT. Translation: CASSTGQGALNTEAFF.

This clone came up once. V and J are TRBV19 and TRBJ2-1, with 11 positions matching TRBD1. This CDR3 contains 15 residues. The germline gives CDR1 LNHDA, CDR2 SQIVND (reference sequence). Unmatched junction bases numbered 3, after V lost 4 bases and J lost 4 bases. CDR3: CASSTGQGGYNEQFF. The CDR3 DNA reads as TGTGCCAGTAGTACGGGACAGGGGGGATACAATGAGCAGTTCTTC.

The CDR3 DNA reads TGTGCCAGCAGTAGGAACGGCGGCTCTGGAAACACCATATATTTT. It specifies CASSRNGGSGNTIYF. The V call is TRBV6-5, the J call TRBJ1-3, with D hard to call. This CDR3 has 15 residues. Germline-derived CDR1 and CDR2 are MNHEY and SVGAGI. V gave up 5 bases and J gave up 0 bases, with 11 bases separating them.

The chain combines TRBV7-9 with TRBJ1-4; possibly TRBD1 for D (6 bases). Trimming left V 5 bases short and J 0 bases short, with 7 bases between. The V gene's germline CDR1 is SEHNR and CDR2 FQNEAQ (reference sequence). The CDR3 has 14 residues. CDR3 nucleotides: TGTGCCAGCAGCCGGACAGCAACTAATGAAAAACTGTTTTTT. This gives the protein CASSRTATNEKLFF.

The V call is TRBV15, the J call TRBJ1-1; D is perhaps TRBD1 (5 bases). Germline CDR1 reads LNHNV; CDR2 reads YYDKDF (reference sequence). The length of the CDR3 is 14 residues. Trimming cost V 5 bases and J 3 bases, with 13 bases left between them. As DNA, the CDR3 is TGTGCCACCAGCGGCGCCATCAGGGACACTGAAGCTTTCTTT. It encodes CATSGAIRDTEAFF.

The V gene is TRBV19, the J gene TRBJ2-7; TRBD1 matches 8 bases. Germline assignment: CDR1 LNHDA and CDR2 SQIVND (reference sequence). V lost 6 bases to trimming and J lost 6 bases; unmatched junction nucleotides: 16. The CDR3 is made up of 16 amino acids. For the CDR3, the DNA is TGTGCCAGTAGCAAACTACGGGCGACAGGGGCTGGCGAGCAGTACTTC. Amino acid sequence: CASSKLRATGAGEQYF.

There are a few counts of this clone. The genes are TRBV7-5 and TRBJ1-2. TRBV7-5 is flagged as a pseudogene. The CDR3 totals 14 residues. CDR3: CARSLLGGRVGYTF. Written as DNA, the CDR3 is TGTGCCAGAAGCTTACTAGGGGGGAGGGTTGGCTACACCTTC.

The chain employs TRBV6-5 and TRBJ2-2; 12 bases line up with TRBD2. This CDR3 contains 15 residues. The junction had 5 bases not matched to a gene; V was cut back by 5 bases and J by 7 bases. Germline V gene data show CDR1 as MNHEY and CDR2 as SVGAGI. Written as DNA, the CDR3 is TGTGCCAGCAGTAACGGACTAGCGGGGATCGGGGAGCTGTTTTTT. It encodes CASSNGLAGIGELFF.

This rearrangement joins TRBV4-3 to TRBJ1-5; TRBD1 matches 7 bases. V shed 1 base and J 15 bases; nucleotides not matched to a gene: 15. This CDR3 comprises 15 residues. Per the germline V gene, CDR1 is LGHNA and CDR2 is YSLEER. Written as DNA, the CDR3 is TGCGCCAGCAGCCAAGGGGTTGCAGTTCAGGGGGTCCGGCATTTT. Translated: CASSQGVAVQGVRHF.

The chain recombines TRBV9 with TRBJ2-7; 9 nucleotides line up with TRBD1. This CDR3 has 15 amino acids. Germline V CDR1 and CDR2: SGDLS, YYNGEE. The ends lost 3 bases at V and 2 bases at J; junction bases unmatched: 6. The CDR3 region has the DNA TGTGCCAGCAGCGGACCGGGACAGGGTGCCTACGAGCAGTACTTC. Amino acid sequence: CASSGPGQGAYEQYF.

The chain links TRBV5-6 to TRBJ1-2; TRBD1 is a possible D gene (5 bases). The CDR3 runs to 13 residues. Between the trimmed V and J ends, which lost 4 bases and 5 bases, there was a span of 12 bases. Germline CDR1 SGHDT, CDR2 YYEEEE. This CDR3 reads CASSARGGYGYTF. DNA for the CDR3: TGTGCCAGCAGCGCCCGGGGGGGATATGGCTACACCTTC.

The chain employs TRBV10-2 and TRBJ2-1, with 7 bases aligning to TRBD2. Germline CDR1 reads WSHSY; CDR2 reads SAAADI. The CDR3 spans 15 residues. The junction had 17 bases not matched to a gene; V was cut back by 8 bases and J by 10 bases. The CDR3 spells CASGHGPGGRGEQFF. The CDR3 region has the DNA TGCGCCAGCGGCCATGGGCCGGGAGGACGAGGAGAGCAGTTCTTC.

The chain employs TRBV19 and TRBJ1-5, with TRBD1 matching over 7 bases. V lost 10 bases, J lost 5 bases, and 11 bases stayed unmatched. This CDR3 region has 14 residues. CDR1 LNHDA and CDR2 SQIVND come from the germline V gene (reference sequence). The chain's CDR3 is CATRQGEGDQPQHF. Written as DNA, the CDR3 is TGTGCCACTCGACAGGGCGAGGGCGATCAGCCCCAGCATTTT.

This chain uses TRBV4-3 with TRBJ1-3; D ambiguous. The CDR3 extends over 16 amino acids. Trimming cost V 0 bases and J 4 bases, with 13 bases left between them. From germline, CDR1 is LGHNA and CDR2 YSLEER. CDR3 loop: CASSQEFGFSGNTIYF. CDR3 nucleotide sequence: TGCGCCAGCAGCCAAGAATTCGGTTTTAGCGGAAACACCATATATTTT.

The rearrangement joins TRBV10-1 to TRBJ2-7; D is unclear. The CDR3 is 13 residues long. Trimming shortened V by 3 bases and J by 2 bases, and 8 bases separated the two germline ends. CDR1 and CDR2 from the germline V gene are WNHNN and SYGVQD (reference sequence). The CDR3 DNA sequence: TGCGCCAGCAGTGATCTAGGTCCCTACGAGCAGTACTTC. It codes for CASSDLGPYEQYF.

This chain connects TRBV7-9 to TRBJ2-3, with D perhaps TRBD2 (6 bases). The CDR3 sequence is 13 residues long. Trimming cost V 3 bases and J 10 bases, with 14 bases left between them. CDR1 SEHNR and CDR2 FQNEAQ come from the germline V gene (reference sequence). The CDR3 DNA reads as TGTGCCAGCAGCTTGCCCCATAGCGGATCGCAGTATTTT. Its translation is CASSLPHSGSQYF.

The J gene is TRBJ2-7, the V gene TRBV30, with D tentatively TRBD1 (5 bases). Trimming took off 4 bases at V and 5 bases at J, with 12 bases between the two ends. This CDR3 has 12 amino acids. The germline CDR1 and CDR2 sequences are GTSNPN and SVGIG (reference sequence). In nucleotides, the CDR3 is TGTGCCTGGAAGGTCGACAGTCACGAGCAGTACTTC. This sequence encodes CAWKVDSHEQYF.

The CDR3 region is CASSLLPGQGNGYTF. For the CDR3, the DNA is TGTGCCAGCAGTTTATTACCGGGACAGGGGAATGGCTACACCTTC. The rearrangement uses TRBV28 and TRBJ1-2; 10 bases agree with TRBD1. In germline, CDR1 is MDHEN, CDR2 SYDVKM. Trimming at V came to 1 base and at J to 6 bases, leaving 5 bases not matched to a gene. The CDR3 has 15 residues.

The gene calls are TRBV4-1 and TRBJ2-1, with TRBD2 identical over 11 bases. The germline CDR1 and CDR2 sequences are MGHRA and YSYEKL. J was trimmed by 7 bases and V by 1 base; bases with no gene match: 3. The CDR3 loop spans 15 amino acids. CDR3 protein: CASSQGLAGWNEQFF. DNA of the CDR3: TGCGCCAGCAGCCAAGGACTAGCGGGGTGGAATGAGCAGTTCTTC.